This T cell receptor (beta chain) was retrieved from a study of blood T cell repertoires in COVID-19. Produced via immunoSEQ multiplex PCR; TCRdb's table is partial and in-frame only. The sample lists about 310,000 clones, more than 75% seen once, with around 1.2% in the top ten. The CDR3 covers 15 residues. The V segment lost 4 bases and the J segment 4 bases; nucleotides outside the gene matches: 9. Germline assignment: CDR1 SQVTM and CDR2 ANQGSEA. This chain links TRBV29-1 with TRBJ1-3; 8 bases fit TRBD1. This sequence originates from a man in his 70s with acute or convalescent COVID-19. The specimen sequenced was peripheral blood. In DNA form, the CDR3 reads TGCAGCGTTGTCGTCGGACAGGGAATCGGAAACACCATATATTTT. Its translation: CSVVVGQGIGNTIYF.